These T cell receptor beta chains were read from a single sample in a study of Ad26.COV2.S vaccination and SARS-CoV-2 variants. TCRdb's copy holds only in-frame clones and misses some; the assay was immunoSEQ multiplex PCR. The table lists about 350,000 clones, 86% of them singletons. Sample: peripheral blood, taken in a trial of Ad26.COV2.S vaccine versus placebo. These TCRs come from a person aged 18-65 years who received the Ad26.COV2.S COVID-19 vaccine or a placebo. The CDR3 runs from the conserved cysteine through the conserved F or W. A D gene is named only where the DNA matches it firmly. Some rows mark clone size as missing; the rest say once, few, many or name a class of expanded clone.

CASSSGQGGYSNQPQHF,TGTGCCAGCAGTTCGGGACAGGGGGGCTATAGCAATCAGCCCCAGCATTTT,TRBD1,.,TRBV27,TRBJ1-5
CASSGQNYEQYF,TGTGCCAGCTCGGGACAGAACTACGAGCAGTACTTC,TRBD1,.,TRBV19,TRBJ2-7
CASSQVPQETQYF,TGTGCCAGCAGCCAAGTACCCCAAGAGACCCAGTACTTC,.,.,TRBV3-1/TRBV3-2,TRBJ2-5
CASSLRGDGYTF,TGTGCCAGCAGTTTGAGGGGGGATGGCTACACCTTC,.,.,TRBV12-3/TRBV12-4,TRBJ1-2
CAWSGTSGQGYEQYF,TGTGCCTGGAGTGGAACTAGCGGGCAGGGGTACGAGCAGTACTTC,TRBD2,.,TRBV30,TRBJ2-7
CASSLGMAYEQYF,TGTGCCAGCTCACTGGGTATGGCCTACGAGCAGTACTTC,.,once,TRBV7-2,TRBJ2-7
CASTPETYNEQFF,TGCGCCAGCACCCCCGAAACGTACAATGAGCAGTTCTTC,.,.,TRBV10-2,TRBJ2-1
CASSVGGTGGVKETQYF,TGTGCCAGCAGCGTAGGGGGAACAGGGGGAGTGAAAGAGACCCAGTACTTC,TRBD1,once,TRBV9,TRBJ2-5
CASSPIRQGYSGNTIYF,TGTGCCAGCTCACCAATCAGACAGGGGTACTCTGGAAACACCATATATTTT,TRBD1,.,TRBV18,TRBJ1-3
CASSLIGTSGANVLTF,TGTGCCAGCAGCTTAATTGGGACCTCTGGGGCCAACGTCCTGACTTTC,.,.,TRBV7-3,TRBJ2-6
CASSGEVWGYTF,TGTGCCAGTTCCGGGGAGGTGTGGGGCTACACCTTC,.,.,TRBV10-3,TRBJ1-2
CASSPSTSRAGTQYF,TGTGCCAGCAGCCCGTCTACTTCGAGGGCCGGTACGCAGTATTTT,.,.,TRBV7-2,TRBJ2-3
CASSSPPQAQIQYF,TGTGCCAGCAGTTCCCCACCCCAAGCTCAGATTCAGTACTTC,.,.,TRBV28,TRBJ2-4
CASSPWGSYEQYF,TGTGCCAGTAGTCCGTGGGGATCGTACGAGCAGTACTTC,.,once,TRBV19,TRBJ2-7
CASSSELNQPQHF,TGTGCCAGCAGCTCAGAACTTAATCAGCCCCAGCATTTT,.,.,TRBV6-4,TRBJ1-5
CASSLVQGYSYNEQFF,TGTGCCAGCAGCTTGGTTCAGGGGTACTCCTACAATGAGCAGTTCTTC,.,.,TRBV7-9,TRBJ2-1
CASSRGSYEQYF,TGTGCCAGCAGCCGTGGCTCCTACGAGCAGTACTTC,.,.,TRBV7-8,TRBJ2-7
CASSHRDRTYEQYF,TGTGCCAGCAGTCACCGGGACAGGACTTACGAGCAGTACTTC,TRBD1,.,TRBV27,TRBJ2-7
CASSQDGGSTQYF,TGTGCCAGCAGCCAAGATGGGGGGTCTACGCAGTATTTT,.,.,TRBV3-1/TRBV3-2,TRBJ2-3
CASSPGQGNSYEQYF,TGTGCCAGCTCACCGGGACAGGGTAATTCCTACGAGCAGTACTTC,TRBD1,few,TRBV18,TRBJ2-7
CASTPPWGQPSYEQYF,TGTGCCAGCACCCCCCCCTGGGGACAACCCTCCTACGAGCAGTACTTC,.,.,TRBV28,TRBJ2-7
CASSYRPPVRDGELFF,TGTGCCAGCAGTTACAGGCCGCCGGTCAGGGACGGGGAGCTGTTTTTT,.,.,TRBV6-5,TRBJ2-2
CASGPGTTSYEQYF,TGCGCCAGCGGCCCCGGGACTACCTCCTACGAGCAGTACTTC,TRBD2,.,TRBV5-1,TRBJ2-7
CASSPPRGSTGADTQYF,TGTGCCAGCTCACCTCCCCGGGGCTCGACTGGGGCAGATACGCAGTATTTT,.,.,TRBV18,TRBJ2-3
CASSRDRRNEQYF,TGTGCCAGCAGTCGTGACAGGAGGAACGAGCAGTACTTC,.,.,TRBV28,TRBJ2-7
CASSYYDTQYF,TGTGCCAGCAGTTACTACGATACGCAGTATTTT,.,once,TRBV6-5,TRBJ2-3
CASSYSPSGQPYEQYF,TGTGCCAGCAGTTATTCCCCCTCCGGACAGCCCTACGAGCAGTACTTC,.,.,TRBV6-5,TRBJ2-7
CALLTSGANVLTF,TGTGCTCTTCTAACCTCTGGGGCCAACGTCCTGACTTTC,.,.,TRBV7-9,TRBJ2-6
CASSRDRVNNSPLHF,TGTGCCAGCAGTAGGGACAGGGTCAACAATTCACCCCTCCACTTT,TRBD1,.,TRBV7-2,TRBJ1-6
CASSWTGSGNTIYF,TGCGCCAGCAGCTGGACAGGGTCTGGAAACACCATATATTTT,TRBD1,.,TRBV5-1,TRBJ1-3
CASSFAGPGTDTQYF,TGTGCCAGCAGCTTTGCCGGGCCCGGCACAGATACGCAGTATTTT,.,.,TRBV7-2,TRBJ2-3
CATSGSGKNTEAFF,TGTGCCACCAGTGGCAGCGGGAAGAACACTGAAGCTTTCTTT,.,once,TRBV24-1,TRBJ1-1
CSVDRTGVAGYTF,TGCAGCGTTGACCGGACAGGGGTGGCTGGCTACACCTTC,TRBD1,.,TRBV29-1,TRBJ1-2
CASSGVLRAPTDTQYF,TGTGCCAGCAGTGGGGTATTGCGGGCCCCCACAGATACGCAGTATTTT,.,once,TRBV27,TRBJ2-3
CATSGTSGYNEQFF,TGTGCCACCAGCGGGACTAGCGGTTACAATGAGCAGTTCTTC,TRBD2,.,TRBV24-1,TRBJ2-1
CASRAGNKNSEQFF,TGTGCCAGCAGGGCGGGAAATAAGAATAGTGAGCAGTTCTTC,.,once,TRBV27,TRBJ2-1
CSVTARAHYGYTF,TGCAGCGTTACCGCCAGGGCACACTATGGCTACACCTTC,.,.,TRBV29-1,TRBJ1-2